This TCR beta chain stems from a study of Tregs in tolerant kidney transplant recipients. A word on this clone: The antigen remains unidentified.

Only in-frame clones appear in the TCRdb table, and some are missing; sequencing was by immunoSEQ multiplex PCR. The sample lists under 300,000 clones; 80% to 85% were seen once. Study-level findings and limits: This study did not directly address biological reproducibility.

CDR1 and CDR2 (germline): MNHEY, SMNVEV (reference sequence). The J segment lost 6 bases and the V segment lost 5 bases, leaving 13 bases of the junction unmatched. The CDR3 spans 17 residues. Thawed PBMCs were FACS-sorted into unstimulated CD4+CD25+CD127- regulatory T cells, CD4+CD25- non-regulatory cells, CD4 and CD8 cells. The sequence was collected from a human donor in good health. The chain joins TRBV27 to TRBJ1-5, with 10 bases that match TRBD1. The source material was CD4+ T cells from blood. In nucleotides, the CDR3 is TGTGCCAGCAGTCAGGGACAGGGGCGACTAGGGGGTCAGCCCCAGCATTTT. This sequence encodes CASSQGQGRLGGQPQHF.